What follows are 16 T cell receptor beta chains derived from one specimen sequenced in a study of cytomegalovirus exposure and HLA in healthy donors. 60 Vbeta and 13 Jbeta primers were used in PCR. The data were produced by immunoSEQ multiplex PCR, yet TCRdb's version contains in-frame clones alone and is incomplete. Seen here are 170,000 or so clones, around 80% observed once, and the top ten hold approximately 5.1%. The sample comprised PBMCs. The receptors originated from a man aged 40-49 years in good health and CMV-seronegative.

The chain uses TRBV7-2 and TRBJ2-7, with D unresolved. Germline assignment: CDR1 SGHTA and CDR2 FQGNSA. Trimming shortened V by 0 bases and J by 1 base, and 7 bases separated the two germline ends. The CDR3 spans 14 residues. In DNA form, the CDR3 reads TGTGCCAGCAGCTTAGCTCACATGTCCTACGAGCAGTACTTC. This sequence encodes CASSLAHMSYEQYF.

The chain employs TRBV4-3 and TRBJ1-1; D may be TRBD1 (5 bases). Germline V CDR1 and CDR2: LGHNA, YSLEER. The CDR3 length is 14 residues. Trimming removed 3 bases from V and 3 bases from J, with 11 bases in between. The CDR3 DNA reads TGCGCCAGCAGCCATCGGGGGTGGGACACTGAAGCTTTCTTT. Its translation is CASSHRGWDTEAFF.

The rearrangement links TRBV7-9 to TRBJ1-4; a possible D gene is TRBD1 (6 bases). Germline V gene sequence: CDR1 SEHNR, CDR2 FQNEAQ (reference sequence). The CDR3 consists of 15 residues. Between the trimmed V and J ends, which lost 2 bases and 3 bases, there was a span of 10 bases. CDR3 protein: CASSLLTGPNEKLFF. The CDR3 nucleotides read TGTGCCAGCAGCTTACTGACAGGCCCTAATGAAAAACTGTTTTTT.

Worth noting for this clone: The sample contains more than one DNA sequence encoding this CDR3. The genes are TRBV5-1 and TRBJ2-7; a possible D gene is TRBD1 (6 bases). The germline CDR1 and CDR2 sequences are SGHRS and YFSETQ. The CDR3 is 11 residues long. Trimming pared 6 bases from V and 4 bases from J, leaving 8 bases between. The CDR3 loop is CASKGEYEQYF. In DNA form, the CDR3 reads TGCGCCAGCAAGGGGGAATACGAGCAGTACTTC.

This clone was counted a few times. The V call is TRBV30, the J call TRBJ2-7, with D possibly being TRBD2 (5 bases). Germline CDR1 is GTSNPN and CDR2 is SVGIG (reference sequence). The CDR3 consists of 13 residues. Trimming pared 2 bases from V and 3 bases from J, leaving 11 bases between. The DNA of the CDR3 is TGTGCCTGGAGTCCCGGGAAAAACTACGAGCAGTACTTC. It specifies CAWSPGKNYEQYF.

The rearrangement links TRBV6-1 to TRBJ1-1; a possible D gene is TRBD1 (6 bases). The germline V gene encodes CDR1 MNHNS and CDR2 SASEGT. The CDR3 spans 14 residues. The germline V and J ends were trimmed by 6 bases and 1 base, with 12 bases remaining between them. For the CDR3, the DNA is TGTGCCAGCAGGGGGGGGACAACGAACACTGAAGCTTTCTTT. Protein sequence: CASRGGTTNTEAFF.

The chain joins TRBV6-6 to TRBJ1-5; D call uncertain. The CDR3 totals 12 residues. V was shortened by 7 bases and J by 2 bases, with 6 bases between the two germline ends. CDR1 MNHNY and CDR2 SVGAGI come from the germline V gene (reference sequence). The DNA for the CDR3 is TGTGCCAGCAATGGAGGCAATCAGCCCCAGCATTTT. It yields the protein CASNGGNQPQHF.

The table lists this clone with a few counts. The J gene is TRBJ2-2, the V gene TRBV29-1; 7 bases agree with TRBD1. V was pared by 0 bases and J by 4 bases, with 11 bases of the junction left unmatched. The CDR3 sequence is 17 residues long. The germline V gene has CDR1 SQVTM and CDR2 ANQGSEA. This CDR3 reads CSVEDPDPGTVTGELFF. CDR3 coding DNA: TGCAGCGTTGAAGATCCCGACCCCGGGACAGTCACCGGGGAGCTGTTTTTT.

This chain uses TRBV5-6 with TRBJ2-7, with D unresolved. Germline V gives CDR1 SGHDT, CDR2 YYEEEE. This CDR3 has 14 amino acids. With 0 bases removed from V and 2 bases from J, the gap between germline ends came to 9 bases. CDR3 in DNA: TGTGCCAGCAGCTTGGCCGGGTTAACCTACGAGCAGTACTTC. This encodes CASSLAGLTYEQYF.

V is TRBV2 and J is TRBJ1-3; D is unresolved. Germline loops: CDR1 SNHLY, CDR2 FYNNEI. This CDR3 is built from 15 residues. V gave up 6 bases and J gave up 0 bases, with 12 bases separating them. CDR3 in DNA: TGTGCCAGCAGCAGGTTCCATTACTCTGGAAACACCATATATTTT. Translation: CASSRFHYSGNTIYF.

This clone was picked up a small number of times. The chain carries TRBV4-2 and TRBJ2-1, with D perhaps TRBD2 (6 bases). The CDR3 is 16 amino acids. The V and J ends lost 4 bases and 8 bases respectively, with 21 bases between them. CDR1 is LGHNA and CDR2 is YNFKEQ in the germline V gene. The CDR3: CASSPPDYWGVDEQFF. The DNA of the CDR3 is TGTGCCAGCAGCCCTCCGGATTATTGGGGGGTGGATGAGCAGTTCTTC.

CDR3 protein: CASEDTETYEQYF. Written as DNA, the CDR3 is TGTGCCAGCGAAGACACCGAAACCTACGAGCAGTACTTC. The chain combines TRBV28 with TRBJ2-7; D ambiguous. Trimming took off 8 bases at V and 2 bases at J, with 13 bases between the two ends. The CDR3 sequence is 13 residues long. Germline CDR1 MDHEN, CDR2 SYDVKM.

The chain links TRBV5-1 to TRBJ1-1; 7 bases fit TRBD1. Germline V gene sequence: CDR1 SGHRS, CDR2 YFSETQ. The CDR3 totals 14 residues. V gave up 4 bases and J gave up 7 bases; unmatched junction bases: 10. CDR3 nucleotides: TGCGCCAGCAGCGTAGGAGGGACAGTTGATGAAGCTTTCTTT. Encoded protein: CASSVGGTVDEAFF. The full variable domain, completed using reference TRBV5-1 and TRBJ1-1, is KAGVTQTPRYLIKTRGQQVTLSCSPISGHRSVSWYQQTPGQGLQFLFEYFSETQRNKGNFPGRFSGRQFSNSRSEMNVSTLELGDSALYLCASSVGGTVDEAFFGQGTRLTVV.

The chain joins TRBV10-2 to TRBJ1-5; D gene unclear. Trimming pared 7 bases from V and 4 bases from J, leaving 11 bases between. The germline gives CDR1 WSHSY, CDR2 SAAADI. The CDR3 sequence is 13 residues long. The CDR3 loop is CASTAQTNQPQHF. The CDR3 nucleotides are TGCGCCAGCACCGCACAAACGAATCAGCCCCAGCATTTT.

V gene TRBV7-2 combines with J gene TRBJ1-1; no firm D call. The CDR3 spans 11 residues. Between the trimmed V and J ends, which lost 6 bases and 8 bases, there was a span of 10 bases. Per germline, CDR1 SGHTA and CDR2 FQGNSA. DNA for the CDR3: TGTGCCAGCAGGGCTGCGACAGAAGCTTTCTTT. Protein: CASRAATEAFF.

This chain connects TRBV27 to TRBJ2-4, with D possibly TRBD1 on 5 matching bases. Trimming took off 7 bases at V and 1 base at J, with 14 bases between the two ends. The CDR3 is 15 amino acids. Germline V gives CDR1 MNHEY, CDR2 SMNVEV (reference sequence). The CDR3 nucleotides read TGTGCCAGCAAACAGGACCACTTGGCCAAAAACATTCAGTACTTC. Its translation: CASKQDHLAKNIQYF.